The clone carrying this T cell receptor (beta chain) was found many times. Its antigen is not known. Molecules of cDNA were individually given unique molecular identifiers that were attached to them. TCRdb used MiXCR to reprocess the 5' RACE reads, holding one entry per CDR3 protein. Of some 38,000 distinct CDR3 sequences listed, around 6% are singletons. The length of the CDR3 is 15 residues. The V end lost 5 bases, the J end lost 2 bases, and 13 bases lay between the germline ends. Germline assignment: CDR1 SEHNR and CDR2 FQNEAQ (reference sequence). The entry originates in a study of early T cells in non-severe SARS-CoV-2 infection. Study information: Sequenced bulk RNA came from whole blood that was unsorted, and chains were unpaired.

Study results and limitations: Comparison of clonotypes with VDJdb favored anti-spike CD8 responses while missing private and CD4 specificities.

The clonotype comes from an adult who was a healthcare worker with PCR-confirmed SARS-CoV-2 infection or an uninfected control (not recorded which). Specimen: whole blood, collected at baseline. The rearrangement joins TRBV7-9 to TRBJ1-5, with D perhaps TRBD1 (6 bases). Here the CDR3 reads CASSPEGGGNQPQHF. The CDR3 DNA reads as TGTGCCAGCAGCCCCGAAGGGGGAGGCAATCAGCCCCAGCATTTT.